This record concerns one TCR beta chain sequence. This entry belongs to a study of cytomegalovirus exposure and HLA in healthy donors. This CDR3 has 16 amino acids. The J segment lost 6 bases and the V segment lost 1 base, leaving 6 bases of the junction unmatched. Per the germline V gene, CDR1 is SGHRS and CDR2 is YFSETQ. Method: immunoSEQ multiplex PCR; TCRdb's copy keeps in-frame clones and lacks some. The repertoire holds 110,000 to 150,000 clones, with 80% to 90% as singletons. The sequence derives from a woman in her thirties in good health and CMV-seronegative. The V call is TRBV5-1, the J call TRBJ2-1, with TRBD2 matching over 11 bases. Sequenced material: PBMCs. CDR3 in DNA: TGCGCCAGCAGCTTGACTAGCGGGGGAAGTCTCAATGAGCAGTTCTTC. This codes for CASSLTSGGSLNEQFF.